The present T cell receptor (beta chain) was sequenced within a study of blood T cell repertoires in COVID-19. Under the authors' procedure: Reference gene primers were amplified, and this amplification served to estimate nucleated cell counts. Only in-frame clones appear in the TCRdb table, and some are missing; sequencing was by immunoSEQ multiplex PCR. From that table come the V and J calls and clone size; the DNA was used to work out D and trimming. Of about 260,000 clones in the sample, over 80% are singletons; the top ten hold approximately 4%. The CDR3 covers 16 residues. V lost 5 bases and J lost 7; bases outside the gene matches: 14. Per the germline V gene, CDR1 is SGHVS and CDR2 is FQNEAQ. Ages ranged from about 18 to 89 years, with residence in approximately 23 US areas. Each participant's cohort was designated according to participant-reported clinical history.

Sequences were obtained from PBMCs or T cells enriched from blood (not recorded which). The TCR originated in a woman aged 25 to 39 with acute COVID-19. The V call is TRBV7-8, the J call TRBJ2-1; 7 bases agree with TRBD2. For the CDR3, the DNA is TGTGCCAGCAGCCCGTCACTGGCGGGAGCGATAAATGAGCAGTTCTTC. It codes for CASSPSLAGAINEQFF.